Below are 22 T cell receptor beta chains sequenced from a single sample in a study of OX40 agonist ivuxolimab in advanced cancers. The receptor library was made with the immunoSEQ multiplex PCR assay. Imported from immuneACCESS, the table was reduced by TCRdb to in-frame sequences with V and J called. These copies leave out some clones; in studies compared against another copy, an unresolved V gene accounts for under half, and the cause of the remainder is not known. The sample has 20,000 to 30,000 clones on record, about 70% of them singletons. Of the sample, about 15% is held by the ten largest clones. The sample here was CD4+ or CD8+ T cells sorted from blood, taken in a trial of the OX40 agonist ivuxolimab. These TCRs come from an adult with an advanced solid tumor such as melanoma, head and neck, liver or kidney cancer.

The chain recombines TRBV30 with TRBJ2-2, with 10 bases matching TRBD2. There are 17 residues in the CDR3. Germline V gives CDR1 GTSNPN, CDR2 SVGIG (reference sequence). The ends lost 2 bases at V and 6 bases at J; junction bases unmatched: 12. CDR3 coding DNA: TGTGCCTGGAGTATAAGAGGACTAGCGGTGCCGGCCGGGGAGCTGTTTTTT. Residues: CAWSIRGLAVPAGELFF.

A single count supports this clone. CDR3 in amino acids: CASSLNPANTEAFF. Here the CDR3 DNA reads TGTGCCAGCAGCTTAAACCCCGCCAACACTGAAGCTTTCTTT. This chain connects TRBV7-3 to TRBJ1-1; D is unclear. V lost 1 base to trimming and J lost 2 bases, with 8 bases between them. Germline CDR1 is SGHTA and CDR2 is FQGTGA. This CDR3 has 14 residues.

The chain links TRBV5-4 to TRBJ2-3, with 13 bases aligning to TRBD2. Unmatched junction bases numbered 9, after V lost 4 bases and J lost 4 bases. Germline assignment: CDR1 SGHNT and CDR2 YYREEE (reference sequence). This CDR3 comprises 17 residues. The DNA for the CDR3 is TGTGCCAGCAGCATACAACTAGCGGGGGGGCGTCCAGATACGCAGTATTTT. It specifies CASSIQLAGGRPDTQYF.

The V call is TRBV6-1, the J call TRBJ1-5; D gene unclear. Trimming took 3 bases from V and 0 from J, leaving 9 bases between them. CDR1 is MNHNS, CDR2 SASEGT, per germline. This CDR3 spans 15 amino acids. The CDR3 here is CASSDYSGSNQPQHF. As DNA, the CDR3 is TGTGCCAGCAGTGACTATTCGGGTAGCAATCAGCCCCAGCATTTT.

The J gene is TRBJ2-7, the V gene TRBV7-6; the match to TRBD2 covers 7 bases. The J segment lost 5 bases and the V segment lost 5 bases, leaving 9 bases of the junction unmatched. The germline V gene has CDR1 SGHVS and CDR2 FNYEAQ. The CDR3 contains 14 residues. The CDR3 DNA is TGTGCCAGCAGCCCAGGTACTAGCGACCACGAGCAGTACTTC. Its translation is CASSPGTSDHEQYF.

The chain is built from TRBV7-7 and TRBJ1-3; TRBD1 matches 8 bases. The V gene's germline CDR1 is SSHAT and CDR2 FNYEAQ (reference sequence). CDR3 size: 15 residues. J gave up 0 bases and V 5 bases, and 3 bases lay outside the gene matches. CDR3 bases: TGTGCCAGCAGCCCGGGGACAGGCTCTGGAAACACCATATATTTT. This sequence encodes CASSPGTGSGNTIYF.

This sequence joins TRBV12-5 and TRBJ2-7, with D hard to call. Per the germline V gene, CDR1 is LGHNT and CDR2 is FRNRAP. The CDR3 contains 13 residues. Between the trimmed V and J ends, which lost 1 base and 0 bases, there was a span of 4 bases. The CDR3 loop reads CASGLDNSYEQYF. In nucleotides, the CDR3 is TGTGCTAGTGGTTTGGACAACTCCTACGAGCAGTACTTC.

This clone occurred a few times. This rearrangement joins TRBV7-3 to TRBJ1-6; no clear D gene. V lost 3 bases, J lost 6 bases, and 6 bases lay in between. Germline CDR1 SGHTA, CDR2 FQGTGA. This CDR3 spans 13 amino acids. Written as DNA, the CDR3 is TGTGCCAGCAGCTTTAAGATTAATTCACCCCTCCACTTT. Its protein is CASSFKINSPLHF.

The V and J genes are TRBV7-8 and TRBJ2-1; 7 bases are a match to TRBD1. The CDR3 sequence is 14 residues long. Germline V gene lookup returns CDR1 SGHVS and CDR2 FQNEAQ. V lost 4 bases and J lost 8; bases outside the gene matches: 8. The CDR3, as DNA: TGTGCCAGCAGCTACTTCGGGACAGACTATGAGCAGTTCTTC. It encodes CASSYFGTDYEQFF.

This clone was counted only a few times. CDR3 DNA: TGTGCCAGCAGCTTTGGGGCTTTGTACCAAGAGACCCAGTACTTC. Translation gives CASSFGALYQETQYF. The chain joins TRBV7-2 to TRBJ2-5; D possibly corresponds to TRBD1 (5 bases). The CDR3 length is 15 residues. Per the germline V gene, CDR1 is SGHTA and CDR2 is FQGNSA. The V and J ends lost 3 bases and 0 bases respectively, with 11 bases between them.

The chain joins TRBV25-1 to TRBJ2-5, with D unclear. CDR1 and CDR2 from the germline V gene are MGHDK and SYGVNS. This CDR3 has 13 amino acids. The V end lost 3 bases, the J end lost 5 bases, and 10 bases lay between the germline ends. The CDR3 DNA reads as TGTGCCAGCAGTGAGGAGTTCGGGGAGACCCAGTACTTC. Translating it yields CASSEEFGETQYF.

The chain couples TRBV11-2 to TRBJ2-2, with 12 nucleotides matching TRBD2. Trimming removed 7 bases from V and 7 bases from J; junction bases left unmatched: 4. The CDR3 extends over 14 amino acids. Germline values: CDR1 SGHAT, CDR2 FQNNGV. The CDR3 reads CASTGLAGLGELFF. CDR3 sequence (DNA): TGTGCCAGCACCGGACTAGCGGGGCTCGGGGAGCTGTTTTTT.

In its sample, this clone ranks as medium-sized. The chain couples TRBV11-2 to TRBJ1-3; D unclear. The CDR3 sequence is 16 residues long. The V end lost 7 bases, the J end lost 0 bases, and 16 bases lay between the germline ends. Germline CDR1 is SGHAT and CDR2 is FQNNGV. The CDR3 DNA follows: TGTGCCAGCACCGGATCTCCGGGGAGCTCTGGAAACACCATATATTTT. Protein product: CASTGSPGSSGNTIYF. Filled out from reference TRBV11-2 and TRBJ1-3, the complete variable domain reads EAGVAQSPRYKIIEKRQSVAFWCNPISGHATLYWYQQILGQGPKLLIQFQNNGVVDDSQLPKDRFSAERLKGVDSTLKIQPAKLEDSAVYLCASTGSPGSSGNTIYFGEGSWLTVV.

This clone was picked up a small number of times. The chain uses TRBV19 and TRBJ1-6, with a weak D call TRBD1 (6 bases). The CDR3 is made up of 15 amino acids. CDR1 LNHDA and CDR2 SQIVND come from the germline V gene (reference sequence). V lost 4 bases and J lost 5, with 12 bases in between. The CDR3 is CASSTRTANNSPLHF. CDR3 coding DNA: TGTGCCAGTAGTACCCGGACAGCCAATAATTCACCCCTCCACTTT.

This rearrangement joins TRBV19 to TRBJ2-2; D remains ambiguous. Germline lookup yields CDR1 LNHDA and CDR2 SQIVND (reference sequence). The germline V and J ends were trimmed by 3 bases and 4 bases, with 6 bases remaining between them. The CDR3 totals 13 residues. The CDR3 is CASSILGTGELFF. Here the CDR3 DNA reads TGTGCCAGTAGTATCCTGGGCACCGGGGAGCTGTTTTTT. The full variable domain, in which reference TRBV19 and TRBJ2-2 provide the parts outside the CDR3, is DGGITQSPKYLFRKEGQNVTLSCEQNLNHDAMYWYRQDPGQGLRLIYYSQIVNDFQKGDIAEGYSVSREKKESFPLTVTSAQKNPTAFYLCASSILGTGELFFGEGSRLTVL.

V gene TRBV6-5 combines with J gene TRBJ1-2; D call uncertain. Looked up from germline, CDR1 is MNHEY and CDR2 is SVGAGI. This CDR3 has 12 residues. V was pared by 8 bases and J by 4 bases, with 11 bases between. DNA of the CDR3: TGTGCCAGCTATTGGAGTACCTATGGCTACACCTTC. It translates to CASYWSTYGYTF.

This sequence joins TRBV7-3 and TRBJ2-3; 7 nucleotides match TRBD2. The germline CDR1 and CDR2 sequences are SGHTA and FQGTGA. V gave up 2 bases and J gave up 1 base; unmatched junction bases: 3. The CDR3 loop spans 15 amino acids. CDR3: CASSLSSGGTDTQYF. The DNA for the CDR3 is TGTGCCAGCAGCTTATCGAGCGGGGGCACAGATACGCAGTATTTT.

The chain links TRBV7-2 to TRBJ2-7; D may be TRBD1 (6 bases). There are 17 residues in the CDR3. Trimming left V 1 base short and J 3 bases short, with 19 bases between. Germline-derived CDR1 and CDR2 are SGHTA and FQGNSA. CDR3 coding DNA: TGTGCCAGCAGCTTAGTACCTCCCTTGGACAGCCGCTACGAGCAGTACTTC. It specifies CASSLVPPLDSRYEQYF.

This clone appeared a single time. The rearrangement joins TRBV5-1 to TRBJ2-5; 9 bases are a match to TRBD2. V lost 4 bases and J lost 5; bases outside the gene matches: 12. The CDR3 length is 16 residues. In germline, CDR1 is SGHRS, CDR2 YFSETQ. The CDR3: CASSILGLAAGETQYF. The CDR3 DNA sequence: TGCGCCAGCAGCATCTTGGGACTAGCAGCGGGGGAGACCCAGTACTTC.

This chain connects TRBV2 to TRBJ2-1; D is unclear. Trimming stripped 10 bases from V and 0 bases from J, with 16 bases between. The CDR3 runs 15 residues. Germline loops: CDR1 SNHLY, CDR2 FYNNEI. The CDR3 DNA follows: TGTGCCACCCTCAGAGCTCCACCCTCCTACAATGAGCAGTTCTTC. As protein: CATLRAPPSYNEQFF. The whole variable domain, remainder taken from reference TRBV2 and TRBJ2-1, is EPEVTQTPSHQVTQMGQEVILRCVPISNHLYFYWYRQILGQKVEFLVSFYNNEISEKSEIFDDQFSVERPDGSNFTLKIRSTKLEDSAMYFCATLRAPPSYNEQFFGPGTRLTVL.

The gene calls are TRBV12-5 and TRBJ2-1, with a possible D match to TRBD2 (5 bases). Deletions cut 1 base from V and 7 bases from J, with 8 bases between. Per germline, CDR1 LGHNT and CDR2 FRNRAP. The CDR3 consists of 13 residues. CDR3 in amino acids: CASGLESGNEQFF. DNA of the CDR3: TGTGCTAGTGGTTTGGAATCGGGGAATGAGCAGTTCTTC.

This chain connects TRBV9 to TRBJ2-3, with D perhaps assigned TRBD1 or TRBD2 (5 bases each). V was trimmed by 2 bases and J by 3 bases, leaving 10 bases between them. This CDR3 has 14 residues. Germline V gives CDR1 SGDLS, CDR2 YYNGEE. This CDR3 is CASSVGEGTDTQYF. The CDR3 DNA reads as TGTGCCAGCAGCGTTGGTGAGGGGACAGATACGCAGTATTTT. The variable domain in full, with the rest retrieved from reference TRBV9 and TRBJ2-3, is DSGVTQTPKHLITATGQRVTLRCSPRSGDLSVYWYQQSLDQGLQFLIQYYNGEERAKGNILERFSAQQFPDLHSELNLSSLELGDSALYFCASSVGEGTDTQYFGPGTRLTVL.